This entry concerns a single T cell receptor beta chain. What it binds is not known. With V trimmed by 0 bases and J by 3 bases, 8 bases remained unmatched. Germline loops: CDR1 MGHRA, CDR2 YSYEKL. The CDR3 extends over 16 amino acids. Positive CCR7 selection of CD45RO-negative cells yielded the naive CD8 cells, and terminally differentiated effector memory CD45RA+ cells were excluded. Using immunoSEQ multiplex PCR, the repertoire was profiled, and TCRdb retains in-frame clones only, with some absent. Of about 2 million clones in the sample, approximately 95% are singletons; the top ten hold about 1.1%. This record comes from a study of shared clonotypes between healthy human individuals. Findings and limits, study-wide: Naive subsets tended to show greater estimated richness than memory subsets.

The sequenced sample was naive CD8+ T cells sorted from blood. This clonotype was sampled from a man between 18 and 35 years old in good health. The rearrangement joins TRBV4-1 to TRBJ2-7, with 7 bases identical to TRBD1. The CDR3 here is CASSQDFTGEGYEQYF. DNA for the CDR3: TGCGCCAGCAGCCAAGATTTTACAGGGGAAGGCTACGAGCAGTACTTC.